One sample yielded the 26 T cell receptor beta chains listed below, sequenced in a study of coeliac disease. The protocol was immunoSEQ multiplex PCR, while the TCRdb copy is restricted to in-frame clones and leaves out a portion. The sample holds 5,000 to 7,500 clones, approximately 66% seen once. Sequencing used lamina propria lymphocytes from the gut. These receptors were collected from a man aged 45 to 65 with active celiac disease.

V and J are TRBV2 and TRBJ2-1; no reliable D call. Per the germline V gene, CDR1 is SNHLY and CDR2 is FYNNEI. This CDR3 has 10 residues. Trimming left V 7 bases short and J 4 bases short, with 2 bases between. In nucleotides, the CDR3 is TGTGCCAGCACATACAATGAGCAGTTCTTC. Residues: CASTYNEQFF. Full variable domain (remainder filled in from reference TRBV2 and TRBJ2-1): EPEVTQTPSHQVTQMGQEVILRCVPISNHLYFYWYRQILGQKVEFLVSFYNNEISEKSEIFDDQFSVERPDGSNFTLKIRSTKLEDSAMYFCASTYNEQFFGPGTRLTVL.

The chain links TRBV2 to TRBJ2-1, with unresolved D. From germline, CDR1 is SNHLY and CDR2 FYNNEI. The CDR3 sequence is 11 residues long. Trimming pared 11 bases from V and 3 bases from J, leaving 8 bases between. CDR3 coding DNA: TGTGCCGGCCAGAACTACAATGAGCAGTTCTTC. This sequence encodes CAGQNYNEQFF.

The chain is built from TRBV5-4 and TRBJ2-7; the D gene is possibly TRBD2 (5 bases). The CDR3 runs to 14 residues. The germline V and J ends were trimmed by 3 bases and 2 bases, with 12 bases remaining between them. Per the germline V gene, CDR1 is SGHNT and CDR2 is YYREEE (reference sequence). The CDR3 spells CASSSPKGAYEQYF. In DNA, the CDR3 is TGTGCCAGCAGCTCCCCAAAGGGAGCCTACGAGCAGTACTTC. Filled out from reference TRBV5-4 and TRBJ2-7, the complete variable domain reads ETGVTQSPTHLIKTRGQQVTLRCSSQSGHNTVSWYQQALGQGPQFIFQYYREEENGRGNFPPRFSGLQFPNYSSELNVNALELDDSALYLCASSSPKGAYEQYFGPGTRLTVT.

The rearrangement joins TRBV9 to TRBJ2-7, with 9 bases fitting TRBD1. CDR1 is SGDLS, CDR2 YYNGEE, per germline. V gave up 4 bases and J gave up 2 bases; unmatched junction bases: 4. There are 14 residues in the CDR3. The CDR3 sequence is CASSPRQGAYEQYF. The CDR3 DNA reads TGTGCCAGCAGCCCGCGACAGGGGGCCTACGAGCAGTACTTC.

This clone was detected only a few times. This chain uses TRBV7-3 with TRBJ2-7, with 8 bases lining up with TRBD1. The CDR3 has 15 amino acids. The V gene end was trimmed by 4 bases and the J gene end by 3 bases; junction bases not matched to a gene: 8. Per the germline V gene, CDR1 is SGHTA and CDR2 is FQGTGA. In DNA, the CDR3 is TGTGCCAGCAGCTCAGGGACAGGCGAAAACTACGAGCAGTACTTC. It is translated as CASSSGTGENYEQYF.

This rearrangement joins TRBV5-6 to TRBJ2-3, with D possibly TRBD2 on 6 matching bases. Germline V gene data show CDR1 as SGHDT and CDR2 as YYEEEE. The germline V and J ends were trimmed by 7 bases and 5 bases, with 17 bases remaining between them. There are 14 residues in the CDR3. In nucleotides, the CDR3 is TGTGCCAGCTCCTCACTCCGGGGAGGAGATACGCAGTATTTT. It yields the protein CASSSLRGGDTQYF. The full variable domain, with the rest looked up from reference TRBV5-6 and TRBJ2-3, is DAGVTQSPTHLIKTRGQQVTLRCSPKSGHDTVSWYQQALGQGPQFIFQYYEEEERQRGNFPDRFSGHQFPNYSSELNVNALLLGDSALYLCASSSLRGGDTQYFGPGTRLTVL.

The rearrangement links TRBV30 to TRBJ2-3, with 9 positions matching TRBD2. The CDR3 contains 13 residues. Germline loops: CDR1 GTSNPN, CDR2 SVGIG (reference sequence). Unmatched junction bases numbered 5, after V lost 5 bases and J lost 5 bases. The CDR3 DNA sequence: TGTGCCTGGGCCGGGACTAGCCAAGATACGCAGTATTTT. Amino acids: CAWAGTSQDTQYF.

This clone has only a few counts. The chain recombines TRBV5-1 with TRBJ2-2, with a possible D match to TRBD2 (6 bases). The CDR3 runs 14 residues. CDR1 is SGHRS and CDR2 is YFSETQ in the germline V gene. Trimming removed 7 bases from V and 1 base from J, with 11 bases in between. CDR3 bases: TGCGCCAGCCGCGGGGCGGTGAACACCGGGGAGCTGTTTTTT. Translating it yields CASRGAVNTGELFF.

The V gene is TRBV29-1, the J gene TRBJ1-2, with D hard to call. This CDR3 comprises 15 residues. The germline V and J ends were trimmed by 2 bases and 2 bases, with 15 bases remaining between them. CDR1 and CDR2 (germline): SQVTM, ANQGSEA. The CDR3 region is CSVERENMINYGYTF. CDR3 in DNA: TGCAGCGTTGAACGGGAGAATATGATCAACTATGGCTACACCTTC.

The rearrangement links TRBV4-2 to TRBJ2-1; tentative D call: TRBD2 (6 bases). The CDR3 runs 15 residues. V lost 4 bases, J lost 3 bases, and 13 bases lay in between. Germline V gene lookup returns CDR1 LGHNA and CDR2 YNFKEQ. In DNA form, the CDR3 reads TGTGCCAGCAGCCTAGCGGTCGCCGGCTACAATGAGCAGTTCTTC. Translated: CASSLAVAGYNEQFF.

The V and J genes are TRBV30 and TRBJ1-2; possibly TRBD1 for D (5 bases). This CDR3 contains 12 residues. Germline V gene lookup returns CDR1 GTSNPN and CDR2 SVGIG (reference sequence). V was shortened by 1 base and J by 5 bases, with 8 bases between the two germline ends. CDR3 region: CAWSGAGYGYTF. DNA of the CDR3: TGTGCCTGGAGTGGGGCAGGGTATGGCTACACCTTC. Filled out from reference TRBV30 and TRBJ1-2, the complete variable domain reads SQTIHQWPATLVQPVGSPLSLECTVEGTSNPNLYWYRQAAGRGLQLLFYSVGIGQISSEVPQNLSASRPQDRQFILSSKKLLLSDSGFYLCAWSGAGYGYTFGSGTRLTVV.

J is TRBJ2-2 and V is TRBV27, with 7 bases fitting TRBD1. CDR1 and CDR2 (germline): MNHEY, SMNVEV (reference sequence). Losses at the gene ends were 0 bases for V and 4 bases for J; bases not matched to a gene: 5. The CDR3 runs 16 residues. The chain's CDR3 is CASSLSGGQITGELFF. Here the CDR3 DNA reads TGTGCCAGCAGTTTATCAGGGGGCCAGATCACCGGGGAGCTGTTTTTT.

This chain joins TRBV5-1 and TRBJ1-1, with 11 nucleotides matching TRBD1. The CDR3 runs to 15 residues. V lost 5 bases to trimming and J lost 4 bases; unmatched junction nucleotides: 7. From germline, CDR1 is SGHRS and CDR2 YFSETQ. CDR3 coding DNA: TGCGCCAGCAGTTTTGGGACAGGGGGAGGCACTGAAGCTTTCTTT. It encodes CASSFGTGGGTEAFF.

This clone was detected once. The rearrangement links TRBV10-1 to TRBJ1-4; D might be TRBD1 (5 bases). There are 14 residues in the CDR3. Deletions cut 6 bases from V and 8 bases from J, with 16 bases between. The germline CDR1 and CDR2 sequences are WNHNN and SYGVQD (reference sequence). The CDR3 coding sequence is TGCGCCAGCAGCCCAGCGGGACGACCAGAAAAACTGTTTTTT. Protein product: CASSPAGRPEKLFF.

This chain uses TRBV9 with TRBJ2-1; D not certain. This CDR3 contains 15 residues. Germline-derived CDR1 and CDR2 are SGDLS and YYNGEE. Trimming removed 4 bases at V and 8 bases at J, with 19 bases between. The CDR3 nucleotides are TGTGCCAGCAGCAAAATAGGTAACCTAGAACATGAGCAGTTCTTC. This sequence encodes CASSKIGNLEHEQFF.

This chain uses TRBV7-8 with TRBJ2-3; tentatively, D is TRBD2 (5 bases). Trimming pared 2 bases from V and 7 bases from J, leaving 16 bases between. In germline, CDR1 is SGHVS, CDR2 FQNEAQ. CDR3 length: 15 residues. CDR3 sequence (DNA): TGTGCCAGCAGCTTAACCGGACTGGGGTCTAATACGCAGTATTTT. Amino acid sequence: CASSLTGLGSNTQYF.

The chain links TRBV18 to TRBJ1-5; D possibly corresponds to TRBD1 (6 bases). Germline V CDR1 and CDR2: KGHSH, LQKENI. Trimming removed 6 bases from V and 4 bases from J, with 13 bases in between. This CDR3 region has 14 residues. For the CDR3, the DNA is TGTGCCAGCTCTGTGGGGGGGCGAAATCAGCCCCAGCATTTT. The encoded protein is CASSVGGRNQPQHF.

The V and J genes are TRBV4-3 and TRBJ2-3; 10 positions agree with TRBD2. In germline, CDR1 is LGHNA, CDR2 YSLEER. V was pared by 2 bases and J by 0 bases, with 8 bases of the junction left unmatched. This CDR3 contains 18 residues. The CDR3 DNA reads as TGCGCCAGCAGCCAATCGGGGAGCGGGAGGGCTAGCACAGATACGCAGTATTTT. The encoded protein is CASSQSGSGRASTDTQYF.

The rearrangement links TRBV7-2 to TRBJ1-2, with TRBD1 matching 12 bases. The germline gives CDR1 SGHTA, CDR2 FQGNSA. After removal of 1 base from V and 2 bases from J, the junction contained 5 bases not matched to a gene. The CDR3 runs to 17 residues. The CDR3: CASSLGGTGGKNYGYTF. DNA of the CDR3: TGTGCCAGCAGCTTAGGGGGGACAGGGGGCAAGAACTATGGCTACACCTTC.

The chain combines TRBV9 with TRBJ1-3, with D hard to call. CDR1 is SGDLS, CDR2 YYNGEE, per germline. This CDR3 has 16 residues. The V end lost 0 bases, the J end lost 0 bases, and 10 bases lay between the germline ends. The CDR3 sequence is CASSVGSLHSGNTIYF. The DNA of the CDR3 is TGTGCCAGCAGCGTAGGTAGCTTACACTCTGGAAACACCATATATTTT.

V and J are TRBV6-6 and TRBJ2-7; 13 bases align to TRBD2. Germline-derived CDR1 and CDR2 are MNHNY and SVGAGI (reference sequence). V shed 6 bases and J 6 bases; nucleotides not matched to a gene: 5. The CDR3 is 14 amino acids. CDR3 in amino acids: CASRSLAGGVEQYV. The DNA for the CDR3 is TGTGCCAGCAGATCACTAGCGGGAGGGGTCGAGCAGTACGTC.

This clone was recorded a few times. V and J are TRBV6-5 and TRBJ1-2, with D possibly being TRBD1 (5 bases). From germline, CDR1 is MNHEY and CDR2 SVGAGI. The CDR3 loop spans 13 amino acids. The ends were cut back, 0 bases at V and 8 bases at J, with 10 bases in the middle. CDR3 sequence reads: CASSYSNRNGYTF. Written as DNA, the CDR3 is TGTGCCAGCAGTTACTCTAACAGGAACGGCTACACCTTC.

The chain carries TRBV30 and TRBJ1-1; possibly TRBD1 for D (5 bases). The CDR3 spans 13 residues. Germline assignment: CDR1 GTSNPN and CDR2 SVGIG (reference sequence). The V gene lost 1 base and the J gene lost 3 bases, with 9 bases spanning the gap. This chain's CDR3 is CAWSEAGHTEAFF. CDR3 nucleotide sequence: TGTGCCTGGAGTGAGGCAGGGCACACTGAAGCTTTCTTT.

Written as DNA, the CDR3 is TGTGCCTGGAGTGTACCCTTGGAAGGGGGCCGTTCGGGGGAGCTGTTTTTT. Translation: CAWSVPLEGGRSGELFF. The rearrangement joins TRBV30 to TRBJ2-2; TRBD1 matches 7 bases. With V trimmed by 0 bases and J by 8 bases, 15 bases remained unmatched. The germline gives CDR1 GTSNPN, CDR2 SVGIG (reference sequence). This CDR3 is 17 amino acids long.

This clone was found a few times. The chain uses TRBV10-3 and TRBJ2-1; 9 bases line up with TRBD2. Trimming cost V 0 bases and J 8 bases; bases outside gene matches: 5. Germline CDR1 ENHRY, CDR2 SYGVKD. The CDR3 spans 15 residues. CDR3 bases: TGTGCCATCAGTGAGTCCGCGGGGGGGTTGGATGAGCAGTTCTTC. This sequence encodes CAISESAGGLDEQFF.

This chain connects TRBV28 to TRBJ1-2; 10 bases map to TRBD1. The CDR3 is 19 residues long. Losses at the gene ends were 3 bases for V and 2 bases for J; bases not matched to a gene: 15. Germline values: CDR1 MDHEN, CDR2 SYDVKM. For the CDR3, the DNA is TGTGCCAGCAGTTTGTACGGGACAGGGGATCTTGCTCGGAACTATGGCTACACCTTC. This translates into CASSLYGTGDLARNYGYTF.